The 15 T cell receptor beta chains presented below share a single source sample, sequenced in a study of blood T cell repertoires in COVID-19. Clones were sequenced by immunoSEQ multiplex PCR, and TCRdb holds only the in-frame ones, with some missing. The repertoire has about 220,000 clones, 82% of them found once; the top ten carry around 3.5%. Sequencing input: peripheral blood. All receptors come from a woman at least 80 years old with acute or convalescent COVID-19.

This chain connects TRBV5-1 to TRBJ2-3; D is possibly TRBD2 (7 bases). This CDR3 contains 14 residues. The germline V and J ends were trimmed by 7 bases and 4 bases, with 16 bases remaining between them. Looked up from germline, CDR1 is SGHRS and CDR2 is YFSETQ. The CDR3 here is CASELEGGPDTQYF. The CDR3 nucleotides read TGCGCCAGCGAATTGGAGGGGGGGCCAGATACGCAGTATTTT.

CDR3 DNA sequence: TGTGCCACCCAAACCGGGACAGGGCAAAGTGAGCAGTACTTC. Translating it yields CATQTGTGQSEQYF. This rearrangement joins TRBV27 to TRBJ2-7; 9 positions agree with TRBD1. The CDR3 totals 14 residues. V lost 10 bases to trimming and J lost 7 bases; unmatched junction nucleotides: 14. CDR1 is MNHEY, CDR2 SMNVEV, per germline (reference sequence).

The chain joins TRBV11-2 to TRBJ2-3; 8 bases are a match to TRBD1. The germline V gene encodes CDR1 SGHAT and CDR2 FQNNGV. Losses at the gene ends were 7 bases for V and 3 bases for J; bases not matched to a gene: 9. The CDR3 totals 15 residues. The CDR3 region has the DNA TGTGCCAGCACCCCGACCAGGACAGGGACAGATACGCAGTATTTT. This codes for CASTPTRTGTDTQYF.

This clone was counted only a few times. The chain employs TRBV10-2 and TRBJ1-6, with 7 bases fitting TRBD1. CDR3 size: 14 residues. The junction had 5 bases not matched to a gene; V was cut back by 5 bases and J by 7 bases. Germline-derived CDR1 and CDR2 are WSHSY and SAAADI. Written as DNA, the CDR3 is TGCGCCAGCAGTAACAGGGGTTGGAATTCACCCCTCCACTTT. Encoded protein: CASSNRGWNSPLHF.

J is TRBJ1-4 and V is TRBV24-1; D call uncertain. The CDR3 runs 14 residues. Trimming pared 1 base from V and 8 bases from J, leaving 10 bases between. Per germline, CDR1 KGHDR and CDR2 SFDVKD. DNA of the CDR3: TGTGCCACCAGTGATTTTAACCGGGAAGAAAAACTGTTTTTT. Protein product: CATSDFNREEKLFF.

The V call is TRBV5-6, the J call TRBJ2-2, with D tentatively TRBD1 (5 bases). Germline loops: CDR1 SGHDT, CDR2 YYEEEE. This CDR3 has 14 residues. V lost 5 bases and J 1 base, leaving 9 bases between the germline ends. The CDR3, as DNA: TGTGCCAGCAGACCCCAGGGGAACACCGGGGAGCTGTTTTTT. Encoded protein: CASRPQGNTGELFF.

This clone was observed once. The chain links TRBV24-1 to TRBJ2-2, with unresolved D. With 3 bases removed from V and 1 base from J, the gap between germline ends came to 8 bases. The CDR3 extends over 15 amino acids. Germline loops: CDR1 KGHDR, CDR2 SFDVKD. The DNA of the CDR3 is TGTGCCACCAGTGATCCTCAGATGAACACCGGGGAGCTGTTTTTT. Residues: CATSDPQMNTGELFF.

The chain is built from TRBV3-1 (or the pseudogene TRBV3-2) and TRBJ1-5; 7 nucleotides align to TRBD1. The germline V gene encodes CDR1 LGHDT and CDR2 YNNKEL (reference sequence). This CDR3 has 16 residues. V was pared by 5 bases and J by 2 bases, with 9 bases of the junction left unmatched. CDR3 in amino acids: CASSRSGQGGNQPQHF. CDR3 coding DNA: TGTGCCAGCAGCAGGTCGGGGCAGGGGGGCAATCAGCCCCAGCATTTT.

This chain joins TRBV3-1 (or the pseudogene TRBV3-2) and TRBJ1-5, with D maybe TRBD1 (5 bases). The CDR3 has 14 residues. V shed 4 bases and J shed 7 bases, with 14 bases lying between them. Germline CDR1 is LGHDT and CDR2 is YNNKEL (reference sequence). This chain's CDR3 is CASSPGSRGQPQHF. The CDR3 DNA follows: TGTGCCAGCAGCCCGGGAAGTCGGGGGCAGCCCCAGCATTTT.

The CDR3 bases are TGTGCCAGCGGACAGGGGTTGTACGAGCAGTACTTC. Amino acid sequence: CASGQGLYEQYF. J is TRBJ2-7 and V is TRBV2; 9 nucleotides line up with TRBD1. The CDR3 covers 12 residues. The J segment lost 4 bases and the V segment lost 8 bases, leaving 3 bases of the junction unmatched. Germline CDR1 and CDR2: SNHLY and FYNNEI.

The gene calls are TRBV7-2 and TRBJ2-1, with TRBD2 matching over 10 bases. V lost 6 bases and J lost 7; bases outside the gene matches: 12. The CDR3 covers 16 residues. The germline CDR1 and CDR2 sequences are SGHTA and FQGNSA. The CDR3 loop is CASSRPAGGRGNEQFF. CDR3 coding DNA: TGTGCCAGCAGTCGCCCAGCGGGGGGGCGGGGTAATGAGCAGTTCTTC.

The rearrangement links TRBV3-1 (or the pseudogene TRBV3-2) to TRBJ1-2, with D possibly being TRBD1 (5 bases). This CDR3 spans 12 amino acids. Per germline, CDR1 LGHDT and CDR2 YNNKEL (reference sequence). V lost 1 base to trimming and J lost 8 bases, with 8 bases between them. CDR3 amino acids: CASSQGGAGYTF. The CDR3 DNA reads TGTGCCAGCAGCCAAGGGGGCGCCGGCTACACCTTC.

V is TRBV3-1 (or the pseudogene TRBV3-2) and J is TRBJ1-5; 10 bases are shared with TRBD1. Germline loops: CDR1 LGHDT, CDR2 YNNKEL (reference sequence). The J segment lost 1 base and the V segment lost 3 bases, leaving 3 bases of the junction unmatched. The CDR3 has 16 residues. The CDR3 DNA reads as TGTGCCAGCAGCCATGGACAGGGGGGGAGCAATCAGCCCCAGCATTTT. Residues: CASSHGQGGSNQPQHF.

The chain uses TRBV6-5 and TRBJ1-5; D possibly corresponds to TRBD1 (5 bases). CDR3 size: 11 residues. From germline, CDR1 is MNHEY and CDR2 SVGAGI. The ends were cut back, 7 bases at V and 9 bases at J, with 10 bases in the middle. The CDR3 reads CASKQAPPQHF. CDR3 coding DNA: TGTGCCAGCAAACAGGCCCCGCCCCAGCATTTT.

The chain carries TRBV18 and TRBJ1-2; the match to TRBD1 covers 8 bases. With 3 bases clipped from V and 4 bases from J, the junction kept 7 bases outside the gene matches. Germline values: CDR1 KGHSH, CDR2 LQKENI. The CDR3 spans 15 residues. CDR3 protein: CASSPGQGATYGYTF. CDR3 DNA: TGTGCCAGCTCACCGGGGCAGGGGGCTACCTATGGCTACACCTTC.